This T cell receptor beta chain was captured in a study of long-term antiretroviral therapy in people with HIV. This clone was seen more than once but under ten times. Version v3.0 of the immunoSEQ assay was performed at survey level. The data were produced by immunoSEQ multiplex PCR, yet TCRdb's version contains in-frame clones alone and is incomplete. The table records 37,000 or so clones, around three quarters of them present only once. This sequence originates from a man aged 30-40 years with HIV. Specimen: unsorted PBMCs, collected 3.4 years after starting antiretroviral therapy.

The CDR3 bases are TGTGCCAGCAGTGAAGCGCGGTACGAGCAGTACTTC. Translation gives CASSEARYEQYF. The chain has TRBV2 and TRBJ2-7, with D hard to call. Germline V lookup: CDR1 SNHLY, CDR2 FYNNEI. V was trimmed by 0 bases and J by 4 bases, leaving 4 bases between them. There are 12 residues in the CDR3.